A selection of T cell receptor beta chains follows, all from one sample in a study of T-cell reconstitution after alpha-beta-depleted transplantation in children. TCRdb recomputed calls from the PCR reads with MiXCR, one row per CDR3 protein. Altogether fewer than 700,000 distinct CDR3 sequences are present, roughly 13% being singletons, with the ten largest covering 2.2%. The source was PBMCs, mostly from graft donor cells, collected 360 days after TCRalphabeta/CD19-depleted stem cell transplant. These receptors all stem from a male patient younger than 18 who had a stem cell transplant for acute myeloid leukemia, so the T cells may come from the graft donor. Each CDR3 is given with its conserved first and last residue. The order of the fields is V gene, D gene, J gene, clone size, CDR3 DNA, CDR3 protein. D genes are given only for firm matches. Some rows mark clone size as missing; the rest say once, few, many or name a class of expanded clone.

v_gene: TRBV23-1; d_gene: TRBD2; j_gene: TRBJ2-1; abundance: .; CDR3nt: TGCGCCAGCATCCCTAGAGGGGGGACTAGCGGCTACAATGAGCAGTTCTTC; CDR3aa: CASIPRGGTSGYNEQFF
v_gene: TRBV30; d_gene: .; j_gene: TRBJ2-7; abundance: few; CDR3nt: TGTGCCTGGAGTGTATCCGAGGGCGAGCAGTACTTC; CDR3aa: CAWSVSEGEQYF
v_gene: TRBV28; d_gene: .; j_gene: TRBJ1-1; abundance: many; CDR3nt: TGTGCCAGCAGTCCCCCCGGGAACACTGAAGCTTTCTTT; CDR3aa: CASSPPGNTEAFF
v_gene: TRBV28; d_gene: .; j_gene: TRBJ1-6; abundance: many; CDR3nt: TGTGCCAGCAGTTTTTATGGGCGTAACTATAATTCACCCCTCCACTTT; CDR3aa: CASSFYGRNYNSPLHF
v_gene: TRBV18; d_gene: .; j_gene: TRBJ2-7; abundance: few; CDR3nt: TGTGCCAGCTCACCCCAGAGACTCCCCTACGAGCAGTACTTC; CDR3aa: CASSPQRLPYEQYF
v_gene: TRBV20-1; d_gene: .; j_gene: TRBJ2-7; abundance: few; CDR3nt: TGCAGTGTACCAGGGGTCCACGAGCAGTACTTC; CDR3aa: CSVPGVHEQYF
v_gene: TRBV7-2; d_gene: TRBD1; j_gene: TRBJ2-2; abundance: .; CDR3nt: TGTGCCAGCAGGCCAGGGGGGAACACCGGGGAGCTGTTTTTT; CDR3aa: CASRPGGNTGELFF
v_gene: TRBV10-3; d_gene: TRBD2; j_gene: TRBJ2-7; abundance: .; CDR3nt: TGTGCCATCAGGCCGGGACTAGGGGCCTACGAGCAGTACTTC; CDR3aa: CAIRPGLGAYEQYF
v_gene: TRBV25-1; d_gene: .; j_gene: TRBJ1-2; abundance: .; CDR3nt: TGTGCCAGCAGTGAAGGGACGGGCACTCGGAACGGCTACACCTTC; CDR3aa: CASSEGTGTRNGYTF
v_gene: TRBV28; d_gene: .; j_gene: TRBJ2-5; abundance: .; CDR3nt: TGTGCCAGCAGTTTTGTACCTGTAGGGACCCAGTACTTC; CDR3aa: CASSFVPVGTQYF
v_gene: TRBV9; d_gene: .; j_gene: TRBJ1-1; abundance: many; CDR3nt: TGTGCCAGCAGCGTGGGCCCTGAAAACACTGAAGCTTTCTTT; CDR3aa: CASSVGPENTEAFF
v_gene: TRBV29-1; d_gene: TRBD2; j_gene: TRBJ2-5; abundance: few; CDR3nt: TGCAGCGCCAGGACTAGCGGGACTATACAAGAGACCCAGTACTTC; CDR3aa: CSARTSGTIQETQYF
v_gene: TRBV28; d_gene: TRBD1; j_gene: TRBJ2-7; abundance: .; CDR3nt: TGTGCCAGCAGTACCGGGACAGGGGACGAGCAGTACTTC; CDR3aa: CASSTGTGDEQYF
v_gene: TRBV7-2; d_gene: .; j_gene: TRBJ2-7; abundance: .; CDR3nt: TGTGCCAGCAGCTGGGGACCCACCTACGAGCAGTACTTC; CDR3aa: CASSWGPTYEQYF
v_gene: TRBV20-1; d_gene: TRBD2; j_gene: TRBJ2-1; abundance: few; CDR3nt: TGCAGTGCTAGAGGGGGACTAGCGGTATACAATGAGCAGTTCTTC; CDR3aa: CSARGGLAVYNEQFF
v_gene: TRBV6-2/TRBV6-3; d_gene: TRBD2; j_gene: TRBJ2-7; abundance: .; CDR3nt: TGTGCCAGCAGTTACGGGACTACCTCCTACGAGCAGTACTTC; CDR3aa: CASSYGTTSYEQYF
v_gene: TRBV12-3/TRBV12-4; d_gene: .; j_gene: TRBJ2-7; abundance: .; CDR3nt: TGTGCCAGCAGTTTAGCCGGGACACCCTCCTACGAGCAGTACTTC; CDR3aa: CASSLAGTPSYEQYF
v_gene: TRBV20-1; d_gene: .; j_gene: TRBJ2-1; abundance: .; CDR3nt: TGCAGTGCCCGTAAGGGGGGCAATGAGCAGTTCTTC; CDR3aa: CSARKGGNEQFF
v_gene: TRBV4-3; d_gene: TRBD2; j_gene: TRBJ2-5; abundance: .; CDR3nt: TGCGCCAGCAGCCTTCAACCGAGACTAGCGGGAGCCGAGACCCAGTACTTC; CDR3aa: CASSLQPRLAGAETQYF
v_gene: TRBV29-1; d_gene: TRBD2; j_gene: TRBJ2-7; abundance: .; CDR3nt: TGCAGCGTTTCCGGAAGCGGGAGCTCTTCCTACGAGCAGTACTTC; CDR3aa: CSVSGSGSSSYEQYF
v_gene: TRBV19; d_gene: TRBD2; j_gene: TRBJ2-1; abundance: .; CDR3nt: TGTGCCAGTAGTACTCACATACTAGCGGGAGCCTACAATGAGCAGTTCTTC; CDR3aa: CASSTHILAGAYNEQFF
v_gene: TRBV12-3/TRBV12-4; d_gene: TRBD1; j_gene: TRBJ2-1; abundance: .; CDR3nt: TGTGCCAGCAGTTTAGGGCAGGGGGTCATGGGTGAGCAGTTCTTC; CDR3aa: CASSLGQGVMGEQFF
v_gene: TRBV25-1; d_gene: .; j_gene: TRBJ1-5; abundance: .; CDR3nt: TGTGCCAGCAGAGTTCTCCCAACCGTCGGGGGAAATTTTCCTCTTAGCAATCAGCCCCAGCATTTT; CDR3aa: CASRVLPTVGGNFPLSNQPQHF